Below are 7 T cell receptor beta chains sequenced from a single sample in a study of identical twins. Via MiXCR, TCRdb re-called the 5' RACE reads, giving one row per CDR3 protein. The table has about 520,000 distinct CDR3 sequences, 20% to 25% seen once. The same specimen was also included in a second study, on T cells expressing NK-cell markers.

The sequenced sample was CD4+ T cells sorted from blood. The receptors shown here come from a young woman in good health.

The chain employs TRBV2 and TRBJ2-2; tentatively, D is TRBD2 (7 bases). This CDR3 spans 14 amino acids. CDR1 and CDR2 from the germline V gene are SNHLY and FYNNEI. V lost 6 bases and J 6 bases, leaving 14 bases between the germline ends. CDR3 in amino acids: CASSGGPGAGELFF. The CDR3 nucleotides read TGTGCCAGCAGCGGGGGGCCTGGGGCCGGGGAGCTGTTTTTT.

The table lists this clonotype with many counts. The chain couples TRBV29-1 to TRBJ2-2; 9 nucleotides align to TRBD1. J gave up 8 bases and V 1 base, and 2 bases lay outside the gene matches. Germline V CDR1 and CDR2: SQVTM, ANQGSEA. The CDR3 consists of 13 residues. This CDR3 is CSVEGDRDGELFF. The CDR3 DNA reads as TGCAGCGTTGAAGGGGACAGGGATGGGGAGCTGTTTTTT.

The chain combines TRBV9 with TRBJ2-5; tentative D call: TRBD2 (5 bases). This CDR3 region has 16 residues. Trimming removed 1 base at V and 5 bases at J, with 18 bases between. Germline CDR1 and CDR2: SGDLS and YYNGEE. The CDR3 DNA follows: TGTGCCAGCAGCGTATTTTCGGGAAAAGGGCGGGAGACCCAGTACTTC. It specifies CASSVFSGKGRETQYF.

This clonotype has only a few counts. The chain uses TRBV2 and TRBJ2-2; 8 nucleotides line up with TRBD2. With 8 bases clipped from V and 5 bases from J, the junction kept 10 bases outside the gene matches. Germline values: CDR1 SNHLY, CDR2 FYNNEI. The CDR3 sequence is 15 residues long. CDR3 region: CASGGGAGDTGELFF. The DNA for the CDR3 is TGTGCCAGCGGGGGTGGAGCGGGAGATACCGGGGAGCTGTTTTTT.

This chain connects TRBV12-3 or TRBV12-4 to TRBJ1-5; the D gene is possibly TRBD1 (5 bases). The CDR3 is 14 amino acids. V lost 3 bases and J lost 4, with 10 bases in between. CDR3 sequence (DNA): TGTGCCAGCAGTTTTGGGGGGATAAATCAGCCCCAGCATTTT. It codes for CASSFGGINQPQHF.

CDR3 in amino acids: CSATQRRGGYNEQFF. CDR3 bases: TGCAGTGCTACCCAGAGGCGGGGGGGGTACAATGAGCAGTTCTTC. The chain has TRBV20-1 and TRBJ2-1, with 9 positions matching TRBD2. Per germline, CDR1 DFQATT and CDR2 SNEGSKA (reference sequence). The CDR3 is 15 residues long. Trimming took 4 bases from V and 4 from J; bases not matched to a gene: 8.

The chain uses TRBV28 and TRBJ1-1, with unresolved D. Germline lookup yields CDR1 MDHEN and CDR2 SYDVKM. Trimming shortened V by 0 bases and J by 2 bases, and 7 bases separated the two germline ends. The CDR3 is made up of 14 amino acids. The CDR3 loop reads CASSLWSGNTEAFF. The CDR3 DNA sequence: TGTGCCAGCAGTTTATGGTCGGGTAACACTGAAGCTTTCTTT. The variable domain in full, completed from reference TRBV28 and TRBJ1-1, reads DVKVTQSSRYLVKRTGEKVFLECVQDMDHENMFWYRQDPGLGLRLIYFSYDVKMKEKGDIPEGYSVSREKKERFSLILESASTNQTSMYLCASSLWSGNTEAFFGQGTRLTVV.